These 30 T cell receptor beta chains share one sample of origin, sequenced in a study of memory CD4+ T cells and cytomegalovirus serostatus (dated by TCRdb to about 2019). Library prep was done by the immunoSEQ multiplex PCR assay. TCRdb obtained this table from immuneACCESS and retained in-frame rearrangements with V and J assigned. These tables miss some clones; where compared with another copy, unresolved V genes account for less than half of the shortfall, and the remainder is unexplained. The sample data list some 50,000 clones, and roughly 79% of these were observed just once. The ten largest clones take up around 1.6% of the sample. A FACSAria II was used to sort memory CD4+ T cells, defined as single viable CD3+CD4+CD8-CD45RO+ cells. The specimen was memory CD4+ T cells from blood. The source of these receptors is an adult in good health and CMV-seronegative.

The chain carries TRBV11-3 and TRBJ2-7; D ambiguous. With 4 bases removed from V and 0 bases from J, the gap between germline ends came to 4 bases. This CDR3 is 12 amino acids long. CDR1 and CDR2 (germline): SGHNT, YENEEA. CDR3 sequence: CASSSNSYEQYF. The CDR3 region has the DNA TGTGCCAGCAGCTCAAACTCCTACGAGCAGTACTTC.

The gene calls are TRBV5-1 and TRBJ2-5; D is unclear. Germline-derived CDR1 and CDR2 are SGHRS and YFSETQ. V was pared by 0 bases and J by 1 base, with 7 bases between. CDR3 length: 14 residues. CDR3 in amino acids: CASSLGVTQETQYF. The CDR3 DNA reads TGCGCCAGCAGCTTGGGGGTTACCCAAGAGACCCAGTACTTC.

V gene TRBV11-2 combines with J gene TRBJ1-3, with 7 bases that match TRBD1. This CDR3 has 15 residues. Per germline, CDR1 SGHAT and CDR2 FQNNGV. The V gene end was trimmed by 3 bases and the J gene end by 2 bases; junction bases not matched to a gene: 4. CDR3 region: CASSLTGSAGNTIYF. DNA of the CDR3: TGTGCCAGCAGCTTGACAGGGTCTGCTGGAAACACCATATATTTT. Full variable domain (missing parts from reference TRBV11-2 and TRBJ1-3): EAGVAQSPRYKIIEKRQSVAFWCNPISGHATLYWYQQILGQGPKLLIQFQNNGVVDDSQLPKDRFSAERLKGVDSTLKIQPAKLEDSAVYLCASSLTGSAGNTIYFGEGSWLTVV.

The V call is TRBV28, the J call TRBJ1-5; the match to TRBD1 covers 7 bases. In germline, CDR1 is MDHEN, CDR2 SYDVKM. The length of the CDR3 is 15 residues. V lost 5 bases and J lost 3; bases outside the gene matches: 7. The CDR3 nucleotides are TGTGCCAGCAGTGCCGGGGGGACAGCCAATCAGCCCCAGCATTTT. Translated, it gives CASSAGGTANQPQHF. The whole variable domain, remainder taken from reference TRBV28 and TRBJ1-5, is DVKVTQSSRYLVKRTGEKVFLECVQDMDHENMFWYRQDPGLGLRLIYFSYDVKMKEKGDIPEGYSVSREKKERFSLILESASTNQTSMYLCASSAGGTANQPQHFGDGTRLSIL.

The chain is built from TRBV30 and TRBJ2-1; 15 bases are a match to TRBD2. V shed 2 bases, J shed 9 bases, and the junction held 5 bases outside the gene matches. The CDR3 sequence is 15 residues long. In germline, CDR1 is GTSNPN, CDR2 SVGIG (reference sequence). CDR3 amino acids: CAWSRGLAGGLEQFF. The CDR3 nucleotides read TGTGCCTGGAGTCGTGGACTAGCGGGGGGGCTTGAGCAGTTCTTC. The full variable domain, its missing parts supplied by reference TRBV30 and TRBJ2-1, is SQTIHQWPATLVQPVGSPLSLECTVEGTSNPNLYWYRQAAGRGLQLLFYSVGIGQISSEVPQNLSASRPQDRQFILSSKKLLLSDSGFYLCAWSRGLAGGLEQFFGPGTRLTVL.

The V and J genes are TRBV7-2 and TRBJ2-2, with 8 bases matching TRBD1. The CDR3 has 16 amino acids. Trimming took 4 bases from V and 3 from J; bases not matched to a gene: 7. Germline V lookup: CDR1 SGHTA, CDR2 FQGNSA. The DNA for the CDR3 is TGTGCCAGCAGCTCCCAACAGGGGGTATACACCGGGGAGCTGTTTTTT. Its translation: CASSSQQGVYTGELFF.

DNA for the CDR3: TGTGCCAGCAGTGACCTCGGACAGTACCCCTACAATGAGCAGTTCTTC. It translates to CASSDLGQYPYNEQFF. This sequence joins TRBV6-1 and TRBJ2-1, with a tentative D call TRBD1 (6 bases). This CDR3 is built from 16 residues. Trimming took 3 bases from V and 2 from J, leaving 14 bases between them. CDR1 and CDR2 (germline): MNHNS, SASEGT.

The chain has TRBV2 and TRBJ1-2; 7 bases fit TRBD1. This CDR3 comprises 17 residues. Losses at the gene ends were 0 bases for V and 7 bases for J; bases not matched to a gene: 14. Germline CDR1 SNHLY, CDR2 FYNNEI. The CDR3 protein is CASSEALRSQGVGGYTF. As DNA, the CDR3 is TGTGCCAGCAGTGAAGCGCTTCGGTCGCAGGGGGTAGGTGGCTACACCTTC.

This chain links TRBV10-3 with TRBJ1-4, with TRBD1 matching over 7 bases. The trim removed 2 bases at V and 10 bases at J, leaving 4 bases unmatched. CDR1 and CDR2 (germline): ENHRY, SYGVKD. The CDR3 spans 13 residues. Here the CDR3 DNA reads TGTGCCATCAGTGAGATATGGGACAGAAAACTGTTTTTT. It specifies CAISEIWDRKLFF.

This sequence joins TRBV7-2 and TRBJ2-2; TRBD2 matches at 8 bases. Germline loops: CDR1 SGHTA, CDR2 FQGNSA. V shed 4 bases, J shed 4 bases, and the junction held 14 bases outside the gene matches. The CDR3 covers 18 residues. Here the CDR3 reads CASSSPKRERRGTGELFF. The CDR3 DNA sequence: TGTGCCAGCAGCTCACCAAAGCGGGAGCGGAGGGGCACCGGGGAGCTGTTTTTT.

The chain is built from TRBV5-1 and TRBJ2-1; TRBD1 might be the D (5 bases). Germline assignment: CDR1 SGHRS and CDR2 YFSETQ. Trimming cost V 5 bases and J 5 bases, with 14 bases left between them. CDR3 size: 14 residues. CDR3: CASRAATANNEQFF. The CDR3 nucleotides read TGCGCCAGCAGGGCTGCGACAGCAAACAATGAGCAGTTCTTC.

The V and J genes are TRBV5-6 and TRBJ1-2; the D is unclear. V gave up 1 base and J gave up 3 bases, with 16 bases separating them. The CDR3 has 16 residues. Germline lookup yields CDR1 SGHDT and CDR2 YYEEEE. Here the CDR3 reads CASSLKVGLAYYGYTF. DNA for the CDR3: TGTGCCAGCAGCTTGAAAGTCGGATTGGCTTACTATGGCTACACCTTC.

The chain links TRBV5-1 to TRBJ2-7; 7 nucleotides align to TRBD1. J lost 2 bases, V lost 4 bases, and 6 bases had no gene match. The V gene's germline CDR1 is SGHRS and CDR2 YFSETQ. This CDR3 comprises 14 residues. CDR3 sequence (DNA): TGCGCCAGCAGCACGGGACAGAATACCTACGAGCAGTACTTC. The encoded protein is CASSTGQNTYEQYF.

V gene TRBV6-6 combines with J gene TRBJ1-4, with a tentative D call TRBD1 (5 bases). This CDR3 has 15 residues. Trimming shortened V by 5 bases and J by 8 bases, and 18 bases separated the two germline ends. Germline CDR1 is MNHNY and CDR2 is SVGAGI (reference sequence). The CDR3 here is CASSPSGLPNEKLFF. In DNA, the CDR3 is TGTGCCAGCAGTCCCTCGGGACTCCCGAACGAAAAACTGTTTTTT.

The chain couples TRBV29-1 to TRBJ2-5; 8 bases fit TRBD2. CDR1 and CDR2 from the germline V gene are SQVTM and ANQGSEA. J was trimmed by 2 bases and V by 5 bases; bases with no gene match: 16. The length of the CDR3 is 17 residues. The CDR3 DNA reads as TGCAGCGTTACTACGGGGGGGGTGTCTTATGGGCAAGAGACCCAGTACTTC. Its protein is CSVTTGGVSYGQETQYF.

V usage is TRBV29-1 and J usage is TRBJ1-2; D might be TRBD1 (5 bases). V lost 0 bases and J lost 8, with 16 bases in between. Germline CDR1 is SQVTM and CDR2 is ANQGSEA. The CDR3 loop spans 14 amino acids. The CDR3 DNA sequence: TGCAGCGTTGAAGATTGGGACGGGGGTTTAGGCTACACCTTC. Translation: CSVEDWDGGLGYTF.

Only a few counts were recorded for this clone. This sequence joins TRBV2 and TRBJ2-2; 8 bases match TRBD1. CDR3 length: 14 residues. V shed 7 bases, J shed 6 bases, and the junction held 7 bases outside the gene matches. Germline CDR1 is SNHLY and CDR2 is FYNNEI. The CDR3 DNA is TGTGCCAGCAATATTCACAGGGGGGCCGGGGAGCTGTTTTTT. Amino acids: CASNIHRGAGELFF.

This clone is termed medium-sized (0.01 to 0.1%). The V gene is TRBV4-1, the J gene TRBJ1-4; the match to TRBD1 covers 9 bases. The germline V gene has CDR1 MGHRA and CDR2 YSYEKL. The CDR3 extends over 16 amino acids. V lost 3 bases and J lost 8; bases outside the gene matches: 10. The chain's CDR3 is CASSHSMGQGKEKLFF. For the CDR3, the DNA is TGCGCCAGCAGCCACTCAATGGGACAGGGAAAGGAAAAACTGTTTTTT.

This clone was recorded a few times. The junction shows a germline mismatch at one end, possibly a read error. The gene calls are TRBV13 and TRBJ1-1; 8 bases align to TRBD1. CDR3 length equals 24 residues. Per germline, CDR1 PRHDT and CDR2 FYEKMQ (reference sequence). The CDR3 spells CASRLTGTSPNDLLRGPKSMWAFF. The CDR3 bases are TGTGCCAGCCGCTTAACTGGGACGTCACCCAACGATTTGCTCAGGGGGCCGAAATCGATGTGGGCTTTCTTT.

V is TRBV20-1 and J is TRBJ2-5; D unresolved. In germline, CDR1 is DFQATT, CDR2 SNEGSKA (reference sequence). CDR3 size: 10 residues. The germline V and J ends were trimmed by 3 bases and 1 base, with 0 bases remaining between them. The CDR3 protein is CSASQETQYF. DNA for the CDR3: TGCAGTGCTAGCCAAGAGACCCAGTACTTC.

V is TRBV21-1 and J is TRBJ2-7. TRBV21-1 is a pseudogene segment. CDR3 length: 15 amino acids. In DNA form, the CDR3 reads TGTGCCACCCCGAGGATAATGGGAAGCTCCTACGAGCAGTACTTC. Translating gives CATPRIMGSSYEQYF.

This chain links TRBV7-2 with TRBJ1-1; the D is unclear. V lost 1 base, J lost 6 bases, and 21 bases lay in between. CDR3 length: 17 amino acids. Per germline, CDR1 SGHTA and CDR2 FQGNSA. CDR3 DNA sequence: TGTGCCAGCAGCTTAGGTCGCGGGAAAAAGTATCACCCTGAAGCTTTCTTT. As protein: CASSLGRGKKYHPEAFF.

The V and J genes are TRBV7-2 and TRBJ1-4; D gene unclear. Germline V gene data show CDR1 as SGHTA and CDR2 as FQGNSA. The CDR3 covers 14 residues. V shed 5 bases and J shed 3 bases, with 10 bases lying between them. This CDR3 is CASSLPGANEKLFF. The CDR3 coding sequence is TGTGCCAGCAGCCTCCCCGGTGCTAATGAAAAACTGTTTTTT.

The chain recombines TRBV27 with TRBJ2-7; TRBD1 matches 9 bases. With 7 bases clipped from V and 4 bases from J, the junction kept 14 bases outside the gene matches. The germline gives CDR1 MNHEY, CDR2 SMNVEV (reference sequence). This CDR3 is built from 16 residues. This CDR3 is CASTIRGTGGGYEQYF. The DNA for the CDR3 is TGTGCCAGCACCATCCGCGGAACAGGGGGCGGGTACGAGCAGTACTTC.

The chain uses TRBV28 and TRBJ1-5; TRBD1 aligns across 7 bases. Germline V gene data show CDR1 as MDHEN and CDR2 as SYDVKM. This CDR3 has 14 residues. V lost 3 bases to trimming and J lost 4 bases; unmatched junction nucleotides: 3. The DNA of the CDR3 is TGTGCCAGCAGTTTCCAGGGACAGAATCAGCCCCAGCATTTT. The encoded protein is CASSFQGQNQPQHF.

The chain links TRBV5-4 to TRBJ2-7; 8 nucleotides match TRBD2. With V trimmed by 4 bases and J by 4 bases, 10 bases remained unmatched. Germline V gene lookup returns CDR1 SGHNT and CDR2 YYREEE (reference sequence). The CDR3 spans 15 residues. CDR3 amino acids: CASSAGLGLGYEQYF. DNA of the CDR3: TGTGCCAGCAGCGCTGGTTTGGGACTAGGGTACGAGCAGTACTTC.

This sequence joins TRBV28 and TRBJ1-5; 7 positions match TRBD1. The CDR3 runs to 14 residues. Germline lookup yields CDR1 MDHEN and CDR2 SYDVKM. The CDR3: CAVQGRMNNQPQHF. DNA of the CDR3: TGTGCGGTACAGGGGAGGATGAACAATCAGCCCCAGCATTTT.

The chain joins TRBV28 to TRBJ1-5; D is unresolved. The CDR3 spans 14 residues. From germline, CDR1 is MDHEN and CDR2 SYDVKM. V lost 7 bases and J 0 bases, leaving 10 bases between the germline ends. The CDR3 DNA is TGTGCCAGCAATTCACGGTATAGCAATCAGCCCCAGCATTTT. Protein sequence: CASNSRYSNQPQHF.

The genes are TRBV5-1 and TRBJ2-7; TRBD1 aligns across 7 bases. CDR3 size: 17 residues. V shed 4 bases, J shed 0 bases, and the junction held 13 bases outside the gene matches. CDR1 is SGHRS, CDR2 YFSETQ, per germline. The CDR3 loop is CASSTSPGQSSSYEQYF. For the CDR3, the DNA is TGCGCCAGCAGCACGAGCCCGGGACAGTCGAGCTCCTACGAGCAGTACTTC. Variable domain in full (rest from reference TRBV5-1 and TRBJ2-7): KAGVTQTPRYLIKTRGQQVTLSCSPISGHRSVSWYQQTPGQGLQFLFEYFSETQRNKGNFPGRFSGRQFSNSRSEMNVSTLELGDSALYLCASSTSPGQSSSYEQYFGPGTRLTVT.

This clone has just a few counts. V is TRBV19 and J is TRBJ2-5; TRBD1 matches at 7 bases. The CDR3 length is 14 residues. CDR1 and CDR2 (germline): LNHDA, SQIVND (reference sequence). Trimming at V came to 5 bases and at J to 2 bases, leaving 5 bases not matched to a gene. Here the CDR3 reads CASSRRQGQETQYF. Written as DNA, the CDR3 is TGTGCCAGTAGTCGGAGACAGGGACAAGAGACCCAGTACTTC.